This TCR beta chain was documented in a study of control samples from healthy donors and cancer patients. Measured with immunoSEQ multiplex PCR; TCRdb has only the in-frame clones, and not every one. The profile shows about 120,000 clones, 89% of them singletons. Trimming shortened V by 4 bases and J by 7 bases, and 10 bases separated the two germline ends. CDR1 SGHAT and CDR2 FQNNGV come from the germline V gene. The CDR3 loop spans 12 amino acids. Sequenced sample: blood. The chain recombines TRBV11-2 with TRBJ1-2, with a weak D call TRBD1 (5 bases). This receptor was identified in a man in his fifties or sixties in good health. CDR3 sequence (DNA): TGTGCCAGCAGCTCGCAGGGCATTGGCTACACCTTC. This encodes CASSSQGIGYTF.